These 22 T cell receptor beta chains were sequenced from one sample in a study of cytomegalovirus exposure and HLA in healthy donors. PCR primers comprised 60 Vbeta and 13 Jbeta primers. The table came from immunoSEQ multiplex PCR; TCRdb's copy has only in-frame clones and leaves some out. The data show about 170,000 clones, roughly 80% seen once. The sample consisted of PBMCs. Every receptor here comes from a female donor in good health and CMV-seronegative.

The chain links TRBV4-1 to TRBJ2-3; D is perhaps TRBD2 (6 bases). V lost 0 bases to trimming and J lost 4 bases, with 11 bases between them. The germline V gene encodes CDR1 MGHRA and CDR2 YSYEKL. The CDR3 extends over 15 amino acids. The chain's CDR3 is CASSQEGASADTQYF. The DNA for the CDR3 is TGCGCCAGCAGCCAAGAAGGGGCTAGCGCAGATACGCAGTATTTT.

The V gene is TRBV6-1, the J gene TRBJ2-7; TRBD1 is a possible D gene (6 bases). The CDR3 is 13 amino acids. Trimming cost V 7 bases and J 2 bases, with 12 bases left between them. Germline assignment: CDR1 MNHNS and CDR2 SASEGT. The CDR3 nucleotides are TGTGCCAGCACCCGACAGGAGACCTACGAGCAGTACTTC. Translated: CASTRQETYEQYF.

CDR3 sequence reads: CATLRGDGYTEAFF. CDR3 nucleotide sequence: TGTGCCACCCTCCGGGGGGACGGGTACACTGAAGCTTTCTTT. The chain employs TRBV19 and TRBJ1-1; possibly TRBD1 for D (5 bases). The CDR3 sequence is 14 residues long. Trimming took off 10 bases at V and 3 bases at J, with 18 bases between the two ends. CDR1 LNHDA and CDR2 SQIVND come from the germline V gene (reference sequence).

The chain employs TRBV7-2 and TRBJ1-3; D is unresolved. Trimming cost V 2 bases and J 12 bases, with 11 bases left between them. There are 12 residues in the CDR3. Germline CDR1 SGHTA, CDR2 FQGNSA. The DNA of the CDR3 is TGTGCCAGCAGCTTATCCGCGGATGGCATATATTTT. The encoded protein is CASSLSADGIYF.

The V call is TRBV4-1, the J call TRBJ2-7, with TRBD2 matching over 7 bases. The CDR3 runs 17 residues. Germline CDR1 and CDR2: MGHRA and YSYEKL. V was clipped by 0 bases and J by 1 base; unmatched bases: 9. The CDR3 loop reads CASSQDPAGVSSYEQYF. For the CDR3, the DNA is TGCGCCAGCAGCCAAGATCCGGCGGGAGTATCATCCTACGAGCAGTACTTC.

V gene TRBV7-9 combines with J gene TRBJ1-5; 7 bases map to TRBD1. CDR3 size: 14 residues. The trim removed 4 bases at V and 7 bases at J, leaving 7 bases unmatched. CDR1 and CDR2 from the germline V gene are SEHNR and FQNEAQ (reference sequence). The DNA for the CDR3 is TGTGCCAGCAGCTCCACAGGGGTTGAACAGCCCCAGCATTTT. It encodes CASSSTGVEQPQHF.

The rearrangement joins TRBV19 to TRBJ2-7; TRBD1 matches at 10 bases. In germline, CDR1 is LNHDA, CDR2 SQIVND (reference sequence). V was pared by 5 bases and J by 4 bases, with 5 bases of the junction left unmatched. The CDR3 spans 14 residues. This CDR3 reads CASSPGTGAYEQYF. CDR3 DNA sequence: TGTGCCAGTAGTCCCGGGACAGGGGCGTACGAGCAGTACTTC.

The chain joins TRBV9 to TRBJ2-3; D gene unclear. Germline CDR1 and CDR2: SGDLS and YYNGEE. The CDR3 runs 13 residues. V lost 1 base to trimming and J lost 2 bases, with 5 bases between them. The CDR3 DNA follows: TGTGCCAGCAGCGTAACAGCCACAGATACGCAGTATTTT. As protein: CASSVTATDTQYF.

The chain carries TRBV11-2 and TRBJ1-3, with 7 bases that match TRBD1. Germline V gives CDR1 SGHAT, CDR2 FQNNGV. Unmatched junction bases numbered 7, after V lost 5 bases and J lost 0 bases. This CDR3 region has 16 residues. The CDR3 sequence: CASSLRGQRSGNTIYF. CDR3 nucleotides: TGTGCCAGCAGCCTCCGGGGACAGCGCTCTGGAAACACCATATATTTT. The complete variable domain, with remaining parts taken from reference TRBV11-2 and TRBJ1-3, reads EAGVAQSPRYKIIEKRQSVAFWCNPISGHATLYWYQQILGQGPKLLIQFQNNGVVDDSQLPKDRFSAERLKGVDSTLKIQPAKLEDSAVYLCASSLRGQRSGNTIYFGEGSWLTVV.

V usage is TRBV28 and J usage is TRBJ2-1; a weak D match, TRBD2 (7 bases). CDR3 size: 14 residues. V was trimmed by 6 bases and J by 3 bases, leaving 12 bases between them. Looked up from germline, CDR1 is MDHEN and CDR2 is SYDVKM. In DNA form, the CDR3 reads TGTGCCAGCAGGGAGGGGGGGAGCTACAATGAGCAGTTCTTC. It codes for CASREGGSYNEQFF.

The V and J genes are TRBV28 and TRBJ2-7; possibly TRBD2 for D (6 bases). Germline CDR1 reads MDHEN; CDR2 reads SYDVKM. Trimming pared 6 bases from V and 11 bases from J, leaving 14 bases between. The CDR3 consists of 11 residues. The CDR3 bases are TGTGCCAGCAGCACCGGGACGGGAGAGTACTTC. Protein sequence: CASSTGTGEYF.

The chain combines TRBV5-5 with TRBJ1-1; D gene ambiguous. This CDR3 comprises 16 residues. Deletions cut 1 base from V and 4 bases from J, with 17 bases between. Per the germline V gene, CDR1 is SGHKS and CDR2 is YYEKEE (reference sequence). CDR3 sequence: CASSLHQVGHGTEAFF. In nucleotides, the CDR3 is TGTGCCAGCAGCTTGCATCAAGTGGGCCATGGCACTGAAGCTTTCTTT.

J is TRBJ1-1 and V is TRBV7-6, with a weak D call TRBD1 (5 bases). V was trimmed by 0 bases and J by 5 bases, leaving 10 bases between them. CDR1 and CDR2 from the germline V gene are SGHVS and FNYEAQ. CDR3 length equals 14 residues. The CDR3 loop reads CASSLAGGETEAFF. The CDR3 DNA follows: TGTGCCAGCAGCTTAGCGGGGGGGGAGACTGAAGCTTTCTTT.

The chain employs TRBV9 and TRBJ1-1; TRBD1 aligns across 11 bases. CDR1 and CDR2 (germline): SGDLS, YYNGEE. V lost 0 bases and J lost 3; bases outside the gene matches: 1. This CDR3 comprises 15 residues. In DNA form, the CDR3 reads TGTGCCAGCAGCGTAGTGGGACAGGGGGACACTGAAGCTTTCTTT. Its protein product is CASSVVGQGDTEAFF.

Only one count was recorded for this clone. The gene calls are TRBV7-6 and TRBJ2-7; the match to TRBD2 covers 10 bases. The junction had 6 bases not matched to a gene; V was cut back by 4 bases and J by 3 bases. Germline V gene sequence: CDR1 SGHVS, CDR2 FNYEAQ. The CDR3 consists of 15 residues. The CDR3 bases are TGTGCCAGCAGCTCTCTAGCGGGAGTTTACTACGAGCAGTACTTC. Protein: CASSSLAGVYYEQYF.

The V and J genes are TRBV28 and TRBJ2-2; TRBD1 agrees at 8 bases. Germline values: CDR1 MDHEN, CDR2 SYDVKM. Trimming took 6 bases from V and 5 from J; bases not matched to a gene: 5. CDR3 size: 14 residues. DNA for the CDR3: TGTGCCAGCAGGCCTACAGGGGGGACCGGGGAGCTGTTTTTT. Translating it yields CASRPTGGTGELFF. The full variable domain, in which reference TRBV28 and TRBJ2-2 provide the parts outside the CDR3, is DVKVTQSSRYLVKRTGEKVFLECVQDMDHENMFWYRQDPGLGLRLIYFSYDVKMKEKGDIPEGYSVSREKKERFSLILESASTNQTSMYLCASRPTGGTGELFFGEGSRLTVL.

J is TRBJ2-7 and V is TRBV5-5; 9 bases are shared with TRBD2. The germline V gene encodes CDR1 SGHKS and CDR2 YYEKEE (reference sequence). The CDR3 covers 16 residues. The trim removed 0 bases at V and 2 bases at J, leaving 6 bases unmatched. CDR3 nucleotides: TGTGCCAGCAGCTTGGTTTCTAGCGGGGTTACCTACGAGCAGTACTTC. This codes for CASSLVSSGVTYEQYF.

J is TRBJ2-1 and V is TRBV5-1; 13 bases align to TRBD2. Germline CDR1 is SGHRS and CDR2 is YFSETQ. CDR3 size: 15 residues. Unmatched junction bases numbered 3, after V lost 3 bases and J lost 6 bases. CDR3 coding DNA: TGCGCCAGCAGCTGGACTAGCGGGAGTTTCAATGAGCAGTTCTTC. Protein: CASSWTSGSFNEQFF.

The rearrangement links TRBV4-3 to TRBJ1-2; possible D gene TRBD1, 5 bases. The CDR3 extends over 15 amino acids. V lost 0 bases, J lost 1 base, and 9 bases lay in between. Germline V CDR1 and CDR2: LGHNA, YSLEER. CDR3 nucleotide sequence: TGCGCCAGCAGCCAAGAGGCAGGGTTTAACTATGGCTACACCTTC. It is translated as CASSQEAGFNYGYTF.

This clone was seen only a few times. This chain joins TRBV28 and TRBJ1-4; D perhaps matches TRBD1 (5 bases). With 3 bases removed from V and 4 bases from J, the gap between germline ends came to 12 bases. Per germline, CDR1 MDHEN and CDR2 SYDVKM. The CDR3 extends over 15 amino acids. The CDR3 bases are TGTGCCAGCAGTTTCGGTGGGGGGGGTAATGAAAAACTGTTTTTT. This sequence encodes CASSFGGGGNEKLFF. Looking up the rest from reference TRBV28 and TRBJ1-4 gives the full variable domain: DVKVTQSSRYLVKRTGEKVFLECVQDMDHENMFWYRQDPGLGLRLIYFSYDVKMKEKGDIPEGYSVSREKKERFSLILESASTNQTSMYLCASSFGGGGNEKLFFGSGTQLSVL.

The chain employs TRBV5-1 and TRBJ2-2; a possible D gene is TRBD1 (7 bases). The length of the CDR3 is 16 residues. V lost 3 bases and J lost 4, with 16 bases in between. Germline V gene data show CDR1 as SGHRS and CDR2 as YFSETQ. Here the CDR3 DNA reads TGCGCCAGCAGCTCCGACCGACAGGGAGGCACCGGGGAGCTGTTTTTT. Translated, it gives CASSSDRQGGTGELFF.

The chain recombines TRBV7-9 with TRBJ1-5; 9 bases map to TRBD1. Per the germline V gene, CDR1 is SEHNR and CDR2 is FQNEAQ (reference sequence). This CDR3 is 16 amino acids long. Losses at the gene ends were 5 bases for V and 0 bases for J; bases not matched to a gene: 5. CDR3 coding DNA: TGTGCCAGCAGCCCGGGGGACAGGGTTAGCAATCAGCCCCAGCATTTT. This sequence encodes CASSPGDRVSNQPQHF.